A single sample is the source of the 26 T cell receptor beta chains below, sequenced in a study of shared clonotypes between healthy human individuals. Profiled with immunoSEQ multiplex PCR; TCRdb holds only in-frame clones, not every one. The sample consists of more than 1.2 million clones, about 98.5% of them appearing once. The sample consisted of naive CD4+ T cells sorted from blood. The subset was: CD45RA+ positively selected. These receptors all stem from a young man in good health.

V usage is TRBV5-1 and J usage is TRBJ2-3; TRBD1 is a possible D gene (5 bases). Per germline, CDR1 SGHRS and CDR2 YFSETQ. The V gene lost 1 base and the J gene lost 0 bases, with 9 bases spanning the gap. The CDR3 runs to 15 residues. The CDR3 sequence is CASSLQGISTDTQYF. CDR3 DNA sequence: TGCGCCAGCAGCTTGCAGGGAATTAGCACAGATACGCAGTATTTT.

V gene TRBV5-6 combines with J gene TRBJ2-2; 8 bases fit TRBD2. This CDR3 comprises 17 residues. V lost 2 bases to trimming and J lost 6 bases; unmatched junction nucleotides: 12. Germline assignment: CDR1 SGHDT and CDR2 YYEEEE. This CDR3 reads CASSFQRELRLAGELFF. The CDR3 nucleotides read TGTGCCAGCAGCTTCCAGCGGGAGTTAAGATTGGCCGGGGAGCTGTTTTTT.

In DNA form, the CDR3 reads TGCGCCAGCAGACCCCGGGACGGAGAGTCAAGCACAGATACGCAGTATTTT. As protein: CASRPRDGESSTDTQYF. The rearrangement uses TRBV5-1 and TRBJ2-3; D is possibly TRBD1 or TRBD2 (5 bases each). This CDR3 contains 17 residues. Germline lookup yields CDR1 SGHRS and CDR2 YFSETQ. The V and J ends lost 5 bases and 0 bases respectively, with 19 bases between them.

As for this clone: Distinct nucleotide sequences in the sample also encode this CDR3. This sequence joins TRBV6-1 and TRBJ2-7; D perhaps matches TRBD2 (5 bases). CDR3 length equals 14 residues. V lost 3 bases and J 0 bases, leaving 9 bases between the germline ends. In germline, CDR1 is MNHNS, CDR2 SASEGT. The DNA of the CDR3 is TGTGCCAGCAGTGAGGGCGGGTCCTCCTACGAGCAGTACTTC. It translates to CASSEGGSSYEQYF.

The chain combines TRBV28 with TRBJ2-7, with TRBD2 identical over 7 bases. The germline V gene encodes CDR1 MDHEN and CDR2 SYDVKM. With 1 base clipped from V and 5 bases from J, the junction kept 2 bases outside the gene matches. CDR3 length: 13 residues. The CDR3 sequence is CASSLSGRDEQYF. In DNA, the CDR3 is TGTGCCAGCAGTTTATCTGGGAGGGACGAGCAGTACTTC.

J is TRBJ2-1 and V is TRBV9; a weak D match, TRBD2 (6 bases). Germline CDR1 is SGDLS and CDR2 is YYNGEE. Trimming stripped 0 bases from V and 1 base from J, with 11 bases between. The CDR3 has 16 residues. The CDR3 is CASSVVGGNSYNEQFF. The CDR3 DNA is TGTGCCAGCAGCGTAGTCGGAGGGAATTCCTACAATGAGCAGTTCTTC.

As concerns this clone: No conserved phenylalanine or tryptophan is present at the end of the CDR3, so a read error is the likely explanation. No DNA is shown, since the ends of the CDR3 on it are uncertain; the CDR3 is the one TCRdb lists. The rearrangement joins TRBV19 to TRBJ2-7; TRBD2 is the table's D call and was not checked against the DNA. The CDR3 spans 11 amino acids, including both terminal residues. Germline CDR1 is LNHDA and CDR2 is SQIVND (reference sequence). CDR3: CASSIASGEDS.

This chain joins TRBV28 and TRBJ1-5; D may be TRBD1 (6 bases). Germline loops: CDR1 MDHEN, CDR2 SYDVKM. CDR3 length: 13 amino acids. With 6 bases removed from V and 6 bases from J, the gap between germline ends came to 12 bases. The CDR3: CASRGGFGQPQHF. CDR3 sequence (DNA): TGTGCCAGCAGAGGGGGTTTCGGTCAGCCCCAGCATTTT.

The table lists this clone with a count of one. The chain uses TRBV4-1 and TRBJ2-7, with TRBD2 matching over 11 bases. Germline-derived CDR1 and CDR2 are MGHRA and YSYEKL. The CDR3 totals 17 residues. The J segment lost 5 bases and the V segment lost 1 base, leaving 10 bases of the junction unmatched. The chain's CDR3 is CASSQAVGSGRGHEQYF. The CDR3, as DNA: TGCGCCAGCAGCCAAGCCGTGGGTAGCGGGAGGGGCCACGAGCAGTACTTC.

Only a few counts were recorded for this clone. The rearrangement uses TRBV6-6 and TRBJ2-2; D remains unclear. The CDR3 has 12 amino acids. Trimming shortened V by 6 bases and J by 1 base, and 3 bases separated the two germline ends. Germline loops: CDR1 MNHNY, CDR2 SVGAGI (reference sequence). The CDR3: CASRWNTGELFF. In DNA form, the CDR3 reads TGTGCCAGCAGATGGAACACCGGGGAGCTGTTTTTT.

This chain uses TRBV29-1 with TRBJ1-1; tentative D call: TRBD1 (6 bases). The V and J ends lost 5 bases and 7 bases respectively, with 23 bases between them. The CDR3 extends over 15 amino acids. CDR1 and CDR2 (germline): SQVTM, ANQGSEA. For the CDR3, the DNA is TGCAGCGTTTATGGAGCCACCCCCCGAGGGGGTGAAGCTTTCTTT. The encoded protein is CSVYGATPRGGEAFF.

The chain is built from TRBV2 and TRBJ1-1; D perhaps matches TRBD1 (5 bases). The CDR3 runs to 12 residues. Germline lookup yields CDR1 SNHLY and CDR2 FYNNEI. V dropped 7 bases and J dropped 10 bases, with 16 bases sitting between them. CDR3 sequence (DNA): TGTGCCAGCACGGGGGTCGCCCCGGCAGCTTTCTTT. This codes for CASTGVAPAAFF.

The chain carries TRBV14 and TRBJ1-2; D remains unclear. Trimming removed 0 bases at V and 8 bases at J, with 16 bases between. Germline values: CDR1 SGHDN, CDR2 FVKESK. The length of the CDR3 is 15 residues. CDR3 nucleotides: TGTGCCAGCAGCCAAGATCTCGGCGGCTCGAGAGGCTACACCTTC. Protein sequence: CASSQDLGGSRGYTF.

DNA for the CDR3: TGTGCCAGCAGTTTTCAGGGGCCTAACTATGGCTACACCTTC. Translating gives CASSFQGPNYGYTF. This chain connects TRBV27 to TRBJ1-2; D might be TRBD1 (6 bases). The V end lost 3 bases, the J end lost 0 bases, and 8 bases lay between the germline ends. The CDR3 runs 14 residues. CDR1 is MNHEY and CDR2 is SMNVEV in the germline V gene (reference sequence).

The genes are TRBV14 and TRBJ2-5; TRBD1 is a possible D gene (5 bases). Germline loops: CDR1 SGHDN, CDR2 FVKESK. Trimming removed 2 bases at V and 1 base at J, with 8 bases between. The CDR3 has 14 residues. The CDR3 region has the DNA TGTGCCAGCAGCCAAAGACAGACCCAAGAGACCCAGTACTTC. Protein product: CASSQRQTQETQYF.

This rearrangement joins TRBV5-8 to TRBJ2-1; 16 positions agree with TRBD2. J gave up 3 bases and V 0 bases, and 3 bases lay outside the gene matches. From germline, CDR1 is SGHTS and CDR2 YDEGEE. The CDR3 is 18 residues long. CDR3: CASSLGGLAGGYYNEQFF. Written as DNA, the CDR3 is TGTGCCAGCAGCTTGGGGGGACTAGCGGGAGGGTACTACAATGAGCAGTTCTTC.

The chain combines TRBV29-1 with TRBJ2-2; possibly TRBD2 for D (5 bases). Germline-derived CDR1 and CDR2 are SQVTM and ANQGSEA. CDR3 length equals 12 residues. Trimming left V 2 bases short and J 7 bases short, with 8 bases between. The CDR3, as DNA: TGCAGCGTTGAAACCCGGGGCGGGGAGCTGTTTTTT. Amino acids: CSVETRGGELFF.

The chain recombines TRBV28 with TRBJ2-1; a possible D gene is TRBD2 (6 bases). CDR1 and CDR2 from the germline V gene are MDHEN and SYDVKM. This CDR3 is built from 11 residues. The V end was cut by 6 bases, the J end by 15 bases, with 15 bases between. This chain's CDR3 is CASRIGGMRFF. In nucleotides, the CDR3 is TGTGCCAGCAGGATTGGGGGGATGCGGTTCTTC.

This clone was observed a single time. J is TRBJ2-1 and V is TRBV9; D possibly uses TRBD1 or TRBD2 (5 bases each). This CDR3 comprises 16 residues. The V gene lost 4 bases and the J gene lost 7 bases, with 21 bases spanning the gap. CDR1 is SGDLS, CDR2 YYNGEE, per germline. CDR3 residues: CASSPGTVLMGNEQFF. In nucleotides, the CDR3 is TGTGCCAGCAGCCCAGGGACGGTCTTGATGGGGAATGAGCAGTTCTTC.

This chain joins TRBV5-1 and TRBJ2-7; TRBD1 might be the D (5 bases). The CDR3 totals 16 residues. Germline V gene data show CDR1 as SGHRS and CDR2 as YFSETQ. V shed 2 bases and J shed 3 bases, with 18 bases lying between them. The CDR3 DNA is TGCGCCAGCAGCTTCAATTCAGACAGAACCCTCTACGAGCAGTACTTC. Protein: CASSFNSDRTLYEQYF.

V usage is TRBV9 and J usage is TRBJ2-7; TRBD1 matches 7 bases. The length of the CDR3 is 15 residues. The germline V gene has CDR1 SGDLS and CDR2 YYNGEE. V was pared by 0 bases and J by 4 bases, with 7 bases of the junction left unmatched. CDR3 sequence: CASSVEPGQPYEQYF. CDR3 DNA sequence: TGTGCCAGCAGCGTAGAGCCGGGACAGCCATACGAGCAGTACTTC.

The V gene is TRBV10-3, the J gene TRBJ1-1; D remains unclear. This CDR3 is 13 amino acids long. Germline CDR1 is ENHRY and CDR2 is SYGVKD. Trimming took off 4 bases at V and 6 bases at J, with 12 bases between the two ends. The CDR3 bases are TGTGCCATCAGTGGTTCAGGTCCACCTGAAGCTTTCTTT. It yields the protein CAISGSGPPEAFF.

This chain joins TRBV7-9 and TRBJ2-7, with 9 nucleotides matching TRBD1. CDR3 length equals 16 residues. Germline assignment: CDR1 SEHNR and CDR2 FQNEAQ (reference sequence). After removal of 5 bases from V and 2 bases from J, the junction contained 10 bases not matched to a gene. CDR3 bases: TGTGCCAGCAGCCCCCTGTTCCGGACAGGGGCCTACGAGCAGTACTTC. Protein product: CASSPLFRTGAYEQYF.

The rearrangement uses TRBV11-1 and TRBJ2-1; D is undetermined. The V gene's germline CDR1 is SGHAT and CDR2 FQDESV (reference sequence). The CDR3 runs to 15 residues. Deletions cut 4 bases from V and 0 bases from J, with 10 bases between. CDR3 residues: CASSWLADSYNEQFF. The CDR3 DNA follows: TGTGCCAGCAGCTGGTTAGCAGACTCCTACAATGAGCAGTTCTTC.

The chain combines TRBV6-1 with TRBJ2-7; no firm D call. There are 13 residues in the CDR3. CDR1 is MNHNS and CDR2 is SASEGT in the germline V gene. Trimming shortened V by 0 bases and J by 4 bases, and 7 bases separated the two germline ends. The CDR3 is CASSEAGKYEQYF. The CDR3 region has the DNA TGTGCCAGCAGTGAAGCGGGAAAGTACGAGCAGTACTTC.

V gene TRBV15 combines with J gene TRBJ2-5; D gene uncertain. Trimming took 0 bases from V and 2 from J, leaving 10 bases between them. The length of the CDR3 is 15 residues. The germline CDR1 and CDR2 sequences are LNHNV and YYDKDF (reference sequence). The CDR3 nucleotides read TGTGCCACCAGCAGAGACCTCTGGCAGCAAGAGACCCAGTACTTC. Its protein product is CATSRDLWQQETQYF.